Below, 13 T cell receptor beta chains from the same sample are listed, as sequenced in a study of preoperative IRX-2 immunotherapy in early breast cancer. Here immunoSEQ multiplex PCR was the method, and the copy in TCRdb shows in-frame clones only, minus some. Of 4,000 or so clones in the sample, around 69% were seen once. Treatment reported: preoperative locoregional IRX-2 cytokine immunotherapy. Sequencing was performed on tumor tissue, taken after IRX-2 immunotherapy. The receptors were gathered from a human donor with breast cancer.

The chain uses TRBV6-8 and TRBJ2-4, with 8 bases lining up with TRBD1. V gave up 8 bases and J gave up 2 bases; unmatched junction bases: 11. The germline V gene encodes CDR1 MNHGY and CDR2 SAAAGT. This CDR3 contains 16 residues. The CDR3 is CASCPEQGAPKNIQYF. The CDR3 DNA follows: TGTGCCAGCTGCCCCGAGCAGGGGGCTCCCAAAAACATTCAGTACTTC.

This clone occurred once. This chain connects TRBV23-1 to TRBJ2-1, with 11 positions matching TRBD2. TRBV23-1 is classed as an ORF, of uncertain function. The CDR3 runs to 15 residues. J gave up 4 bases and V 6 bases, and 5 bases lay outside the gene matches. DNA of the CDR3: TGCGCCAGCAGCTTAGCGGGAGGGGGATACAATGAGCAGTTCTTC. As protein: CASSLAGGGYNEQFF.

The J gene is TRBJ2-3, the V gene TRBV6-8, with D unclear. This CDR3 comprises 16 residues. V was clipped by 6 bases and J by 0 bases, with 16 bases between them. Per the germline V gene, CDR1 is MNHGY and CDR2 is SAAAGT. CDR3 DNA sequence: TGTGCCAGCAGCGACCGCGGACCCCCTAGCACAGATACGCAGTATTTT. Amino acid sequence: CASSDRGPPSTDTQYF.

The chain carries TRBV6-8 and TRBJ1-5; D not certain. Trimming left V 0 bases short and J 0 bases short, with 6 bases between. The CDR3 extends over 15 amino acids. Germline V CDR1 and CDR2: MNHGY, SAAAGT. The CDR3 spells CASSYSRNSNQPQHF. The CDR3 coding sequence is TGTGCCAGCAGTTACTCGAGAAATAGCAATCAGCCCCAGCATTTT.

V usage is TRBV15 and J usage is TRBJ1-1; D possibly corresponds to TRBD1 (5 bases). This CDR3 spans 17 amino acids. In germline, CDR1 is LNHNV, CDR2 YYDKDF (reference sequence). Between the trimmed V and J ends, which lost 0 bases and 1 base, there was a span of 15 bases. The CDR3 sequence: CATSRDRVAGTNTEAFF. The CDR3 DNA reads TGTGCCACCAGCAGAGATAGAGTAGCCGGGACGAACACTGAAGCTTTCTTT.

This clone was counted a single time. The chain couples TRBV6-8 to TRBJ1-1, with 10 bases that match TRBD1. The CDR3 sequence is 15 residues long. Unmatched junction bases numbered 2, after V lost 0 bases and J lost 4 bases. The V gene's germline CDR1 is MNHGY and CDR2 SAAAGT. The CDR3 nucleotides read TGTGCCAGCAGTTACTCGGGACAGGGGAGCACTGAAGCTTTCTTT. It translates to CASSYSGQGSTEAFF.

Only one count was recorded for this clone. The rearrangement links TRBV19 to TRBJ2-2, with 12 bases that match TRBD1. Germline lookup yields CDR1 LNHDA and CDR2 SQIVND (reference sequence). CDR3 length: 15 amino acids. The V gene end was trimmed by 7 bases and the J gene end by 3 bases; junction bases not matched to a gene: 3. This chain's CDR3 is CASTGTGGYTGELFF. For the CDR3, the DNA is TGTGCCAGTACGGGGACAGGGGGCTACACCGGGGAGCTGTTTTTT.

This chain links TRBV25-1 with TRBJ2-7; TRBD2 matches 9 bases. Germline V gives CDR1 MGHDK, CDR2 SYGVNS. The V and J ends lost 2 bases and 5 bases, in that order; junction bases with no gene match: 7. The CDR3 sequence is 15 residues long. CDR3 protein: CASSELAGTSNEQYF. CDR3 bases: TGTGCCAGCAGTGAACTGGCCGGGACTAGCAACGAGCAGTACTTC.

The rearrangement links TRBV6-8 to TRBJ1-4, with TRBD1 identical over 10 bases. The V gene end was trimmed by 5 bases and the J gene end by 5 bases; junction bases not matched to a gene: 8. The V gene's germline CDR1 is MNHGY and CDR2 SAAAGT. The CDR3 is 16 residues long. CDR3 DNA: TGTGCCAGCAGTGACCGACCGGGACAGGGGAATGAAAAACTGTTTTTT. Encoded protein: CASSDRPGQGNEKLFF.

This clone occurred a few times. This chain uses TRBV19 with TRBJ2-2; TRBD2 agrees at 7 bases. The CDR3 consists of 16 residues. Per germline, CDR1 LNHDA and CDR2 SQIVND (reference sequence). V shed 3 bases and J 5 bases; nucleotides not matched to a gene: 9. The CDR3 here is CASSISGGSVTGELFF. The CDR3 DNA reads TGTGCCAGTAGTATTTCGGGCGGGAGTGTAACCGGGGAGCTGTTTTTT.

This clone has just one count. The chain employs TRBV6-8 and TRBJ1-2; 10 nucleotides align to TRBD1. This CDR3 spans 13 amino acids. V shed 11 bases, J shed 5 bases, and the junction held 8 bases outside the gene matches. Germline loops: CDR1 MNHGY, CDR2 SAAAGT. This CDR3 reads CAGGTGEVYGYTF. Written as DNA, the CDR3 is TGTGCCGGTGGGACAGGGGAAGTTTATGGCTACACCTTC.

V gene TRBV30 combines with J gene TRBJ1-5; D not certain. The V end lost 1 base, the J end lost 5 bases, and 9 bases lay between the germline ends. Per germline, CDR1 GTSNPN and CDR2 SVGIG (reference sequence). The CDR3 consists of 13 residues. CDR3 region: CAWSEQMDQPQHF. The CDR3 nucleotides read TGTGCCTGGAGTGAACAGATGGATCAGCCCCAGCATTTT.

The chain employs TRBV11-3 and TRBJ2-7; no clear D. CDR3 size: 14 residues. Between the trimmed V and J ends, which lost 1 base and 4 bases, there was a span of 11 bases. Germline V lookup: CDR1 SGHNT, CDR2 YENEEA. CDR3 protein: CASSLVHSTYEQYF. In DNA, the CDR3 is TGTGCCAGCAGCTTAGTACACAGTACTTACGAGCAGTACTTC.